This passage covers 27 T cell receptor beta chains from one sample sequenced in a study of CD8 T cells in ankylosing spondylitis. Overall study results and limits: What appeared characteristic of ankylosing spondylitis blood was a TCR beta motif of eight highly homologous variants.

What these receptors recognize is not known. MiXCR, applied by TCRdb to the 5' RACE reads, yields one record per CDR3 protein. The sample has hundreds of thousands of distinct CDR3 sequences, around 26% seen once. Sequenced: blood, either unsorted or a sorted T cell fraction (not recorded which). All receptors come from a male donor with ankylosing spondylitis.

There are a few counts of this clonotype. The CDR3 spells CASSPWASGRVSKETQYF. In nucleotides, the CDR3 is TGTGCCAGCAGCCCTTGGGCTAGCGGGAGGGTTTCGAAAGAGACCCAGTACTTC. V usage is TRBV4-2 and J usage is TRBJ2-5, with 12 bases fitting TRBD2. There are 18 residues in the CDR3. The V gene's germline CDR1 is LGHNA and CDR2 YNFKEQ. Unmatched junction bases numbered 12, after V lost 4 bases and J lost 3 bases.

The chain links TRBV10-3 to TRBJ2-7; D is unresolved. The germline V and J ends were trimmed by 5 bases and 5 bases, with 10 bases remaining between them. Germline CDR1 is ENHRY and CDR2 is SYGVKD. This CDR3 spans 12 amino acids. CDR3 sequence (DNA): TGTGCCATCAGTTCCGGAGCCAACGAGCAGTACTTC. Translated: CAISSGANEQYF.

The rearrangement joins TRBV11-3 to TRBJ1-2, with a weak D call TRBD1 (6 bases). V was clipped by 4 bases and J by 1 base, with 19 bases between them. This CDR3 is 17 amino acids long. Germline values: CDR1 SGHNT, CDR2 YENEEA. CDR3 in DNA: TGTGCCAGCAGCTCCCAGGGGCCAGGGTTTTTTAACTATGGCTACACCTTC. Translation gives CASSSQGPGFFNYGYTF.

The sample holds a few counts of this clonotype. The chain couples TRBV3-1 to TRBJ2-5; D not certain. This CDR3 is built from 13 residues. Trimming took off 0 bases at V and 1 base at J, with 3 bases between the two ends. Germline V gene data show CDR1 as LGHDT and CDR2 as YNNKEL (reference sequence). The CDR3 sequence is CASSQEGQETQYF. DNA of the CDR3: TGTGCCAGCAGCCAAGAAGGCCAAGAGACCCAGTACTTC.

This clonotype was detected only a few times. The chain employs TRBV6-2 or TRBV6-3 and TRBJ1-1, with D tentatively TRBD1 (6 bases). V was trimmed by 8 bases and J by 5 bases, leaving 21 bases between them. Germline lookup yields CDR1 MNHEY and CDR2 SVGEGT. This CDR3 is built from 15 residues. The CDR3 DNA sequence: TGTGCCAGCGAAAAGAGGACAGCCTCGAGGACTGAAGCTTTCTTT. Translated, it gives CASEKRTASRTEAFF.

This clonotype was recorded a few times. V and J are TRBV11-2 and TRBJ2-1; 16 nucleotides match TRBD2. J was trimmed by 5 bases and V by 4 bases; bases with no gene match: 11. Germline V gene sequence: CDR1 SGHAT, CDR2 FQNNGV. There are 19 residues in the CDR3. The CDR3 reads CASSSTPGTSGRANNEQFF. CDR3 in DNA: TGTGCCAGCAGCTCCACTCCCGGGACTAGCGGGAGGGCCAACAATGAGCAGTTCTTC.

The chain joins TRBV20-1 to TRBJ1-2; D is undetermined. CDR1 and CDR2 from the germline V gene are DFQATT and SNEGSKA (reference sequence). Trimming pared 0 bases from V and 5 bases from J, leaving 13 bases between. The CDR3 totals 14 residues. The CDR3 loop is CSARDLLRSYGYTF. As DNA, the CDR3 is TGCAGTGCTAGAGATTTACTCAGATCATATGGCTACACCTTC.

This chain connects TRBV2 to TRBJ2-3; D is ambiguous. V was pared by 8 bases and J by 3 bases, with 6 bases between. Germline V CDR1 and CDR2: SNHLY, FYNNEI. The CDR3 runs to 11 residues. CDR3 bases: TGTGCCAGCGGCGTGACAGATACGCAGTATTTT. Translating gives CASGVTDTQYF.

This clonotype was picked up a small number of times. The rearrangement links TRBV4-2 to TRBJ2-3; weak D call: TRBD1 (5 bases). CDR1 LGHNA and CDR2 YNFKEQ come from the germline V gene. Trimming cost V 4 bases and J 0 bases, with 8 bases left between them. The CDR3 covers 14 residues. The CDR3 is CASSPRASTDTQYF. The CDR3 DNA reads TGTGCCAGCAGCCCCAGGGCTAGCACAGATACGCAGTATTTT.

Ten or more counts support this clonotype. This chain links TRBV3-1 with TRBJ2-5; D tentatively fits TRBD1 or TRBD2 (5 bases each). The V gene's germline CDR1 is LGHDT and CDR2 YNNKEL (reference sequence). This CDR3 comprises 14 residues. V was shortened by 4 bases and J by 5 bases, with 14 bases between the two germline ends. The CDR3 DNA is TGTGCCAGCAGCCGAGGACCCTGGGGGGAGACCCAGTACTTC. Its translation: CASSRGPWGETQYF.

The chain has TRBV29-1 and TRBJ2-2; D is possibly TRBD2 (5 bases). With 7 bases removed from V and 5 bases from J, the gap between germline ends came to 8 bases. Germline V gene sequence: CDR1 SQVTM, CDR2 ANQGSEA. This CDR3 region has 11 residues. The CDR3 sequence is CSGSGTGELFF. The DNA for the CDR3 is TGCAGCGGGAGCGGTACCGGGGAGCTGTTTTTT.

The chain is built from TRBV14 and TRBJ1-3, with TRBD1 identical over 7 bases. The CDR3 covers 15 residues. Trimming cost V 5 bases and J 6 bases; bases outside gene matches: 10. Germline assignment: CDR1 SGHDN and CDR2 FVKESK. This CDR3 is CASSSLDRRVNTIYF. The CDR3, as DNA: TGTGCCAGCAGCTCCTTGGACAGGAGGGTAAACACCATATATTTT.

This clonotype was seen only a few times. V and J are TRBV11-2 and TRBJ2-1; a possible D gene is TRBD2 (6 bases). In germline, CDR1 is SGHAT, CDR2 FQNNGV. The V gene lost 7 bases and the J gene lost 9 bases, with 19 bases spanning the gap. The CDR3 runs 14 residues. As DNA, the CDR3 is TGTGCCAGCAACAGCTTTAGTTCCGGGGGTGAGCAGTTCTTC. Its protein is CASNSFSSGGEQFF.

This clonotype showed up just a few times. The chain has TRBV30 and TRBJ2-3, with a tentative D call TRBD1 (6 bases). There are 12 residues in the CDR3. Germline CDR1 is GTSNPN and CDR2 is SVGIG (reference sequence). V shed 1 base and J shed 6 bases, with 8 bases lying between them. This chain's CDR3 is CAWSAGVDTQYF. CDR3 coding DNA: TGTGCCTGGAGTGCAGGGGTTGATACGCAGTATTTT.

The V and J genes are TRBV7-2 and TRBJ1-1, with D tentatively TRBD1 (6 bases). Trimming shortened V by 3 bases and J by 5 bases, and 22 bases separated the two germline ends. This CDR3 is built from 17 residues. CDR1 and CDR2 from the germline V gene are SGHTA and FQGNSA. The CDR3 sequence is CASSFDPSGARGTEAFF. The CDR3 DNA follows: TGTGCCAGCAGCTTCGACCCCTCAGGGGCTAGAGGTACTGAAGCTTTCTTT.

CDR3 region: CASSPQTSGYNEQFF. The CDR3 nucleotides read TGTGCCAGCTCACCCCAGACTAGCGGCTACAATGAGCAGTTCTTC. The rearrangement joins TRBV18 to TRBJ2-1, with 9 bases fitting TRBD2. This CDR3 has 15 amino acids. Germline loops: CDR1 KGHSH, CDR2 LQKENI. With 3 bases clipped from V and 3 bases from J, the junction kept 3 bases outside the gene matches.

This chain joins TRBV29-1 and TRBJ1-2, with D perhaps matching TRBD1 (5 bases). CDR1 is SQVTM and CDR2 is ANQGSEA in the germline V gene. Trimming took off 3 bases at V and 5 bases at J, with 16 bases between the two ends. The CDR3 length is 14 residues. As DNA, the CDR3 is TGCAGCGTTGACATACCGGGACCCAGGTATGGCTACACCTTC. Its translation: CSVDIPGPRYGYTF.

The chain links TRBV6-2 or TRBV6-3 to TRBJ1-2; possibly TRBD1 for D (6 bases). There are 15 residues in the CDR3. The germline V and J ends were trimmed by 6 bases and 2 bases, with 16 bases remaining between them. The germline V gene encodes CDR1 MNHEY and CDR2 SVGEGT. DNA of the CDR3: TGTGCCAGCAGACGCCGACAGGTCCGAAACTATGGCTACACCTTC. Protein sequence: CASRRRQVRNYGYTF.

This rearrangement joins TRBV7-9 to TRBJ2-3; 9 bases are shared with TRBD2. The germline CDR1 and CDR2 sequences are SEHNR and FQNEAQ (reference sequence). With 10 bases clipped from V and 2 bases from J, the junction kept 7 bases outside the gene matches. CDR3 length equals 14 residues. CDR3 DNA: TGTGCCATAGGGCTAGCGGGATTCACAGATACGCAGTATTTT. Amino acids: CAIGLAGFTDTQYF.

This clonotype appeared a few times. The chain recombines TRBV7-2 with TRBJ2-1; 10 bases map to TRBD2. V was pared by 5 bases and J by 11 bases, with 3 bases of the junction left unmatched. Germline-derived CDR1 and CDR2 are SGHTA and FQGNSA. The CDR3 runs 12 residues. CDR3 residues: CASSQGLAKQFF. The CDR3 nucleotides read TGTGCCAGCAGCCAGGGACTAGCGAAGCAGTTCTTC.

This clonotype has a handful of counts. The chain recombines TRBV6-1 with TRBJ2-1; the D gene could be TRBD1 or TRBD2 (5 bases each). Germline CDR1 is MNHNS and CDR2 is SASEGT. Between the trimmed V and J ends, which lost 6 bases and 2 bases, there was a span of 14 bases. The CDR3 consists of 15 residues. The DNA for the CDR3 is TGTGCCAGCAGACTTAGCTTGGGGGCCTACAATGAGCAGTTCTTC. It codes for CASRLSLGAYNEQFF.

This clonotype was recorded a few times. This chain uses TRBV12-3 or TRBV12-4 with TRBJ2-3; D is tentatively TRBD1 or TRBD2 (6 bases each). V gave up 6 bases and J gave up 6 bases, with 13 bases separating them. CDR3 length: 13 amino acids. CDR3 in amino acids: CASRETGRDTQYF. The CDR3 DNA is TGTGCCAGCAGGGAAACAGGGAGGGATACGCAGTATTTT.

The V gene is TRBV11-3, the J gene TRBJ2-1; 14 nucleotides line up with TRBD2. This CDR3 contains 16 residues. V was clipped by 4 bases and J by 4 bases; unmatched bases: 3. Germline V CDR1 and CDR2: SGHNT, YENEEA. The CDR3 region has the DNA TGTGCCAGCAGCTCCGGGACTAGCGGGAGTTACAATGAGCAGTTCTTC. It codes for CASSSGTSGSYNEQFF.

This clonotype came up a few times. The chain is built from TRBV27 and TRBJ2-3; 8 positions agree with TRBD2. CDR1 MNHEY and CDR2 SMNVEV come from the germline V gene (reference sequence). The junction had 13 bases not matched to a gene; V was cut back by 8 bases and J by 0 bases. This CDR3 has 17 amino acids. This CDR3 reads CASGGKRESPSTDTQYF. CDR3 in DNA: TGTGCCAGCGGTGGGAAGCGGGAGTCCCCTAGCACAGATACGCAGTATTTT.

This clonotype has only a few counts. The CDR3 spells CASSPGGWTEAFF. DNA for the CDR3: TGTGCCAGCAGCCCCGGGGGGTGGACTGAAGCTTTCTTT. The chain has TRBV11-2 and TRBJ1-1, with D possibly being TRBD1 (5 bases). Germline V gives CDR1 SGHAT, CDR2 FQNNGV. The germline V and J ends were trimmed by 5 bases and 5 bases, with 12 bases remaining between them. The CDR3 is 13 amino acids.

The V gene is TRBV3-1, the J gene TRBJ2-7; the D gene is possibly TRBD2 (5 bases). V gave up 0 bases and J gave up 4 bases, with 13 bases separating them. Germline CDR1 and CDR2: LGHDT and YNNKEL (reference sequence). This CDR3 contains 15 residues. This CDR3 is CASSQDHSGVYEQYV. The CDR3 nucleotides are TGTGCCAGCAGCCAAGATCACTCCGGGGTTTACGAGCAGTACGTC.

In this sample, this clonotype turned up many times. CDR3 protein: CATADSTYEQYV. The CDR3 nucleotides read TGTGCCACCGCGGACAGTACCTACGAGCAGTACGTC. This chain uses TRBV6-2 or TRBV6-3 with TRBJ2-7; D may be TRBD1 (6 bases). V lost 10 bases to trimming and J lost 2 bases, with 12 bases between them. Germline CDR1 is MNHEY and CDR2 is SVGEGT. The CDR3 spans 12 residues.